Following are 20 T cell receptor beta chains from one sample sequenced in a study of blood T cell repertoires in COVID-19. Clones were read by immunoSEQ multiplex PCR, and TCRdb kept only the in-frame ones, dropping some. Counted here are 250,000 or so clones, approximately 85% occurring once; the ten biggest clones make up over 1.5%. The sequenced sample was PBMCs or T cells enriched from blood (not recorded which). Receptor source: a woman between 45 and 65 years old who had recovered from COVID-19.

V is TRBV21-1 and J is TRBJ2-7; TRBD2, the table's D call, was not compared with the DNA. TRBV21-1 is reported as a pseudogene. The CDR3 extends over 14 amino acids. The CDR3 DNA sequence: TGTGCCAGCAGCAAGGTCTCGGGACTCGGCGAGCAGTACTTC. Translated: CASSKVSGLGEQYF.

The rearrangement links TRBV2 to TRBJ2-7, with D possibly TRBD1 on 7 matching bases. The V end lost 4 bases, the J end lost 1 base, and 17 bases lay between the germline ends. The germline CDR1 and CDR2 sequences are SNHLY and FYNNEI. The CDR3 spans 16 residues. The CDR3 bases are TGTGCCAGCAGTGTAGGGCGGGACAGTAGATCCTACGAGCAGTACTTC. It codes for CASSVGRDSRSYEQYF.

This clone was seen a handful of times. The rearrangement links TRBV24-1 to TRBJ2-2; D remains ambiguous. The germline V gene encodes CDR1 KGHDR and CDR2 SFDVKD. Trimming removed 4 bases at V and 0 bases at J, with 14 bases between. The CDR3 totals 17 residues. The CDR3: CATSDRNSFTNTGELFF. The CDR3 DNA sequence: TGTGCCACCAGTGACAGAAATTCCTTCACGAACACCGGGGAGCTGTTTTTT.

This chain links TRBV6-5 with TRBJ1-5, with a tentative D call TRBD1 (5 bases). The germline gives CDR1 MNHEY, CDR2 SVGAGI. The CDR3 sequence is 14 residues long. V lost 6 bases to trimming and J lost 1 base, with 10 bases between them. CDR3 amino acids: CASRKDRSNQPQHF. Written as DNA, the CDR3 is TGTGCCAGCAGGAAAGACAGAAGCAATCAGCCCCAGCATTTT.

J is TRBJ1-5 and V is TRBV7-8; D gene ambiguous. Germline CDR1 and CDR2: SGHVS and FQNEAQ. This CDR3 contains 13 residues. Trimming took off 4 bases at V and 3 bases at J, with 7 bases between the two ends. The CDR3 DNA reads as TGTGCCAGCAGCTCCCCTCCCAATCAGCCCCAGCATTTT. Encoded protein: CASSSPPNQPQHF.

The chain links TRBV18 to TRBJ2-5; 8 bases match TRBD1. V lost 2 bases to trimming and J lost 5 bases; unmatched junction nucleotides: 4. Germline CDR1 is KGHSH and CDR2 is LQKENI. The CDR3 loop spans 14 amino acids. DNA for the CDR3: TGTGCCAGCTCACCAGGACAGGGTTGGGAGACCCAGTACTTC. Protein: CASSPGQGWETQYF.

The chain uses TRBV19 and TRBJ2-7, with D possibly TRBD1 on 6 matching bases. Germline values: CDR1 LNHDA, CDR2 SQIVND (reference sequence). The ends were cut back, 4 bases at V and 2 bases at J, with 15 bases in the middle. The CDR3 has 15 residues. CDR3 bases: TGTGCCAGTAGTACTCCCGGGACAAAAACCTACGAGCAGTACTTC. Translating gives CASSTPGTKTYEQYF.

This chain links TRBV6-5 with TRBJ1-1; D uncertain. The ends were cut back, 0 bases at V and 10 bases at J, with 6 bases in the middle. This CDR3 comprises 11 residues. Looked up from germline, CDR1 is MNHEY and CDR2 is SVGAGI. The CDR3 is CASSYSGGAFF. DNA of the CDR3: TGTGCCAGCAGTTACTCCGGAGGAGCTTTCTTT.

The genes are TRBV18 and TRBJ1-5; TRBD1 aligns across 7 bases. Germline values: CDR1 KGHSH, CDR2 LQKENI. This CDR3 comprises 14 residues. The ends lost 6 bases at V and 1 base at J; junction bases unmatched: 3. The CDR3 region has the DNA TGTGCCAGCTCGCTGGGACAGAGCAATCAGCCCCAGCATTTT. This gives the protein CASSLGQSNQPQHF.

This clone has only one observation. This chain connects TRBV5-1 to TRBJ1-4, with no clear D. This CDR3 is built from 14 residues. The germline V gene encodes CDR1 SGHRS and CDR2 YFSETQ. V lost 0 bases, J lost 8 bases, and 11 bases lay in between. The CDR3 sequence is CASSLAGIGEKLFF. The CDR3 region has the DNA TGCGCCAGCAGCTTGGCCGGGATAGGGGAAAAACTGTTTTTT.

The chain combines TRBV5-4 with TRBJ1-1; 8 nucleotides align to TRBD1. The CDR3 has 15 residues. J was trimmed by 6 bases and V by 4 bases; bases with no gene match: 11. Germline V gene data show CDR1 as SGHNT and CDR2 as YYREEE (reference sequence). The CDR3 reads CASSPTTGGGSEAFF. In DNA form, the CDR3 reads TGTGCCAGCAGCCCAACAACAGGGGGAGGATCTGAAGCTTTCTTT.

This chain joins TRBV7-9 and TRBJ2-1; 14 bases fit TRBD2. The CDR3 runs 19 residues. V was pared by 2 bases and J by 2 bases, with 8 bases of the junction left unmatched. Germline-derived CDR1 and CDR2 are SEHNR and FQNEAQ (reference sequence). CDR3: CASSLLWTSGRSTYNEQFF. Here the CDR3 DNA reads TGTGCCAGCAGCTTACTTTGGACTAGCGGGAGGTCAACCTACAATGAGCAGTTCTTC.

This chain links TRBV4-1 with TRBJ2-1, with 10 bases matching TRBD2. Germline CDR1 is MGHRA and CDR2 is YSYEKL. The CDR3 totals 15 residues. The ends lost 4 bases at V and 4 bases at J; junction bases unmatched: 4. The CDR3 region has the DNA TGCGCCAGCAGCCTAGGGACTAGCGCTTACAATGAGCAGTTCTTC. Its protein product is CASSLGTSAYNEQFF.

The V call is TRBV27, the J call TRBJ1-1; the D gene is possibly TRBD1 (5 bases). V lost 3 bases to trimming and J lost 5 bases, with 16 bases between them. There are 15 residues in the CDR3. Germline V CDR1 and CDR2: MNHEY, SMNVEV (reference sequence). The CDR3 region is CASSFGASGRTEAFF. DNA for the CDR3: TGTGCCAGCAGTTTTGGGGCATCAGGACGGACTGAAGCTTTCTTT.

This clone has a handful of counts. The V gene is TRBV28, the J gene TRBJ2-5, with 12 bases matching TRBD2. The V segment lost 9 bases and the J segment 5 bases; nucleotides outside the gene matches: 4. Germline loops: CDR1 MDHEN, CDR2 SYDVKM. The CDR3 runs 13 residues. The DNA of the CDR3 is TGTGCCAGTGGACTAGCGGGAAGGGAGACCCAGTACTTC. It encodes CASGLAGRETQYF.

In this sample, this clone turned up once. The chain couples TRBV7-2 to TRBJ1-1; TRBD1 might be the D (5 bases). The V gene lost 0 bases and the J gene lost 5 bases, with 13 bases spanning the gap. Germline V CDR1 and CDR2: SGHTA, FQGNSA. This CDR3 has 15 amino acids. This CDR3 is CASSLAPGGSTEAFF. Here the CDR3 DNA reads TGTGCCAGCAGCTTAGCGCCGGGGGGAAGTACTGAAGCTTTCTTT.

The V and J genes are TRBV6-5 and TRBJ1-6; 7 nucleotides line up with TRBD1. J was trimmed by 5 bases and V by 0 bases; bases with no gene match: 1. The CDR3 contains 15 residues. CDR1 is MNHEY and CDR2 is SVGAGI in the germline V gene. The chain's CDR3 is CASSYSGQDNSPLHF. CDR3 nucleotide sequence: TGTGCCAGCAGTTACTCAGGACAGGATAATTCACCCCTCCACTTT.

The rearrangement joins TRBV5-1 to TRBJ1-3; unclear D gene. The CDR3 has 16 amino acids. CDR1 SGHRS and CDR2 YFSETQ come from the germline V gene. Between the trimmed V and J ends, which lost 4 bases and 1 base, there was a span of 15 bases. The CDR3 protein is CASSHSPSPSGNTIYF. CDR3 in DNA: TGCGCCAGCAGCCACTCGCCGAGTCCATCTGGAAACACCATATATTTT.

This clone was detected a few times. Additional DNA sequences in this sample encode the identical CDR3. CDR3 DNA sequence: TGTGCCAGCAGTGCGGGGAACACTGAAGCTTTCTTT. As protein: CASSAGNTEAFF. The J gene is TRBJ1-1, the V gene TRBV25-1; D not certain. CDR1 and CDR2 from the germline V gene are MGHDK and SYGVNS. The CDR3 has 12 amino acids. Trimming stripped 4 bases from V and 1 base from J, with 4 bases between.

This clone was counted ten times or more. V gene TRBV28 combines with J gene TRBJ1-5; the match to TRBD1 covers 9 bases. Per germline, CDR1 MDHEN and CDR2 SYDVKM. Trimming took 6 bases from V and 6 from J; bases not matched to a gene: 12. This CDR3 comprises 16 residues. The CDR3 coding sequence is TGTGCCAGCAGGGGACAGGGTGAGGGCTTCGGTCAGCCCCAGCATTTT. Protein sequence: CASRGQGEGFGQPQHF.